This TCR beta chain was obtained from a study of PD-L1 blockade in urothelial cancer. Study background: Patients' atezolizumab regimen, 1,200 mg intravenously every 3 weeks, began in the mid-2010s. Timepoints chosen for blood analysis were 3 weeks (second dose) and 6 weeks after treatment start.

V shed 4 bases and J 7 bases; nucleotides not matched to a gene: 15. This CDR3 is 19 amino acids long. The V gene's germline CDR1 is MGHRA and CDR2 YSYEKL. Profiling relied on immunoSEQ multiplex PCR, and the TCRdb table lists in-frame clones only, not all of them. Here the sample spans about 110,000 clones, over 75% being singletons. Sequenced material: PBMCs, taken around atezolizumab (anti-PD-L1) treatment. This TCR derives from a man aged 50-60 years with urothelial cancer. The J gene is TRBJ2-1, the V gene TRBV4-1; TRBD2 aligns across 14 bases. The CDR3 coding sequence is TGCGCCAGCAGCCCGGGACTAGCGGGAGTAGGGACCTTAAATAATGAGCAGTTCTTC. This sequence encodes CASSPGLAGVGTLNNEQFF.